This T cell receptor (beta chain) was found in a study of cytomegalovirus exposure and HLA in healthy donors. Overall study findings and caveats: The study labeled 150 to 200 TCR beta chains cytomegalovirus-associated. In the 120 or so validation repertoires, about 94% of cluster scores exceeded 0, per a later analysis. It was reported that the classifier diagnosed cytomegalovirus status with high specificity and sensitivity in both the original and validation cohorts.

A note on this clone: Its specificity is not known.

Method: immunoSEQ multiplex PCR; TCRdb's copy keeps in-frame clones and lacks some. The repertoire includes around 350,000 clones, just over 85% of them detected once, and roughly 0.8% sits in the top ten. Sequenced sample: PBMCs. The TCR sequence derives from a woman aged 18-29 years in good health and CMV-seronegative.

Written as DNA, the CDR3 is TGTGCCAGCAGGCAGGGCCCAATGTACCAAGAGACCCAGTACTTC. It encodes CASRQGPMYQETQYF. J is TRBJ2-5 and V is TRBV27; D might be TRBD1 (5 bases). V lost 6 bases and J lost 0, with 14 bases in between. The CDR3 consists of 15 residues. Germline CDR1 MNHEY, CDR2 SMNVEV (reference sequence).